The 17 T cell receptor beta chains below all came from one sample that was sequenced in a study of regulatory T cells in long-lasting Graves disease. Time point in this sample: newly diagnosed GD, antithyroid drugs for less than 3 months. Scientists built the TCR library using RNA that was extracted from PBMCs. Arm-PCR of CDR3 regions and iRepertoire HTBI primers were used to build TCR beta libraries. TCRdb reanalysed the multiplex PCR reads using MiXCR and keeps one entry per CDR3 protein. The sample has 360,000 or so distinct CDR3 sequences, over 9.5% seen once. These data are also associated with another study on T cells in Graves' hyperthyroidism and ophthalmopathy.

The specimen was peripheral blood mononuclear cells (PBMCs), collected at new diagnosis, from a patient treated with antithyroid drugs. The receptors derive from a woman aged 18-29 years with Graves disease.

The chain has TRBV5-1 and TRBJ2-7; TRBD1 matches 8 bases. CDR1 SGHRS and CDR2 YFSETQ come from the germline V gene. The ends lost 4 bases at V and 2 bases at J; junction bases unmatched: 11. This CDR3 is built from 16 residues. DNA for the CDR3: TGCGCCAGCAGCACGGAGACAGGGGCCCCGACCTACGAGCAGTACTTC. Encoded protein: CASSTETGAPTYEQYF.

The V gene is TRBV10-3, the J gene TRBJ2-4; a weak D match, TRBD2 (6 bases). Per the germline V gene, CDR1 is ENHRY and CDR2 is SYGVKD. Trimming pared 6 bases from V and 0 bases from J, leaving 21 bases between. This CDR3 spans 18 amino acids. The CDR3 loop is CAISTGGTQFLAKNIQYF. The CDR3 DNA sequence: TGTGCCATCAGCACCGGCGGGACCCAGTTCCTAGCCAAAAACATTCAGTACTTC.

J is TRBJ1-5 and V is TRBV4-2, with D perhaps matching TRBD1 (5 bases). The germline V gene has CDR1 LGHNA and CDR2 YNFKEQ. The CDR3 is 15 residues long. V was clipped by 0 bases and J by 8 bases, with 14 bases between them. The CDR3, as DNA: TGTGCCAGCAGCCAAGATCGGCAGGGTTTTAAGCCCCAGCATTTT. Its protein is CASSQDRQGFKPQHF.

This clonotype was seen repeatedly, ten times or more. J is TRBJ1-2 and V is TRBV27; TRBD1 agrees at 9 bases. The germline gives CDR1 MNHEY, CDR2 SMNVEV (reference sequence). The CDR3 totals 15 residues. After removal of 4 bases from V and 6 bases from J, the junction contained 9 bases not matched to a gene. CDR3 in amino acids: CASSSRDRVIDGYTF. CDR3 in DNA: TGTGCCAGCAGTTCCCGGGACAGGGTAATTGATGGCTACACCTTC.

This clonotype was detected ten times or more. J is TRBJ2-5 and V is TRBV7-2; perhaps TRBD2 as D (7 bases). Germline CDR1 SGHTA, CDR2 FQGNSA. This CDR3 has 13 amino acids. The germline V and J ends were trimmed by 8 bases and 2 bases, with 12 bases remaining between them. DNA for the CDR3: TGTGCCAGCCATAAGGGGGGGCAAGAGACCCAGTACTTC. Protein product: CASHKGGQETQYF.

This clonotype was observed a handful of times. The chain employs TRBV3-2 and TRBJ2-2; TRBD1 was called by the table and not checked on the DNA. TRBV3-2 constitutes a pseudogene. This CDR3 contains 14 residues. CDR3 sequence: CASRREGDTRELFF. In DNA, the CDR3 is TGTGCCAGCAGGCGAGAAGGGGACACCAGGGAGCTGTTTTTT.

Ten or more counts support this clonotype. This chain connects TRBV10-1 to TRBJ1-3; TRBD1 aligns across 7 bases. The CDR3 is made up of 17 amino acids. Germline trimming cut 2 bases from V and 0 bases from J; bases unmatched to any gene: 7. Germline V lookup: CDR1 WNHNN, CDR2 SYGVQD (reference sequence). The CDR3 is CASSEDRDPRSGNTIYF. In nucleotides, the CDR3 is TGCGCCAGCAGTGAGGACAGGGACCCACGCTCTGGAAACACCATATATTTT.

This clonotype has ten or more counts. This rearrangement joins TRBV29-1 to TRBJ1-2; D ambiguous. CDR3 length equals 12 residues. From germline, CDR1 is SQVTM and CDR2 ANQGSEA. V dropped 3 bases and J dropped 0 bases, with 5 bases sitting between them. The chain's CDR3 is CSVETPNYGYTF. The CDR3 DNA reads TGCAGCGTTGAGACACCTAACTATGGCTACACCTTC. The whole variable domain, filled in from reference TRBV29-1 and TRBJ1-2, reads SAVISQKPSRDICQRGTSLTIQCQVDSQVTMMFWYRQQPGQSLTLIATANQGSEATYESGFVIDKFPISRPNLTFSTLTVSNMSPEDSSIYLCSVETPNYGYTFGSGTRLTVV.

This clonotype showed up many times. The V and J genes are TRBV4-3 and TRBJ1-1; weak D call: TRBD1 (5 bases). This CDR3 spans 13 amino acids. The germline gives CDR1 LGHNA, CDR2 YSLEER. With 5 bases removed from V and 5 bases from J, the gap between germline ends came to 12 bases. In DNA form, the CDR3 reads TGCGCCAGCAGCGAAGCAGGGTATACTGAAGCTTTCTTT. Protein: CASSEAGYTEAFF.

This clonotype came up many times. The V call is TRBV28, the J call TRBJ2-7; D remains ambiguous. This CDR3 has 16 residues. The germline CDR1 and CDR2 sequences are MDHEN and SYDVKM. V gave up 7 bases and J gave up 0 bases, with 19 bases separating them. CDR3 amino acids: CASTDPRASLSYEQYF. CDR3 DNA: TGTGCCAGCACTGATCCCCGAGCTTCCCTCTCCTACGAGCAGTACTTC.

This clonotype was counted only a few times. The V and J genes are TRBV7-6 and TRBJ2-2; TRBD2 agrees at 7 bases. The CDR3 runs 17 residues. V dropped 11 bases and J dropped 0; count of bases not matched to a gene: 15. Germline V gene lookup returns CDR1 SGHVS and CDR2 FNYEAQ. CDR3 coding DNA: TGTGCCTCTTCCGCGGGGGTGGGCCCTTCGAACACCGGGGAGCTGTTTTTT. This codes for CASSAGVGPSNTGELFF.

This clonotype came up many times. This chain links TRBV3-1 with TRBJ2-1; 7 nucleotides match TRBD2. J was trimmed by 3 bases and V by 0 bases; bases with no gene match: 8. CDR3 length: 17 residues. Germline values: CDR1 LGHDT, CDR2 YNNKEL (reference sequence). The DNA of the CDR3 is TGTGCCAGCAGCCAAGATATTTCCGGGGGGAACTACAATGAGCAGTTCTTC. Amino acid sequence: CASSQDISGGNYNEQFF.

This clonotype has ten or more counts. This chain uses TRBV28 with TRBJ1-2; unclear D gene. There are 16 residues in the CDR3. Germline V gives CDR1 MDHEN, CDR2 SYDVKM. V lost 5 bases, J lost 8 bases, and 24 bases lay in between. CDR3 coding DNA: TGTGCCAGCAGTAAGACCCCGGGATCCGGGAGTAAGGGCTACACCTTC. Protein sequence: CASSKTPGSGSKGYTF.

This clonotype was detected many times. The CDR3 is CASRRGPKYEQYF. For the CDR3, the DNA is TGTGCCAGCAGAAGGGGACCAAAGTACGAGCAGTACTTC. The genes are TRBV12-3 or TRBV12-4 and TRBJ2-7; D tentatively fits TRBD1 or TRBD2 (5 bases each). The germline V and J ends were trimmed by 6 bases and 4 bases, with 13 bases remaining between them. The CDR3 has 13 amino acids.

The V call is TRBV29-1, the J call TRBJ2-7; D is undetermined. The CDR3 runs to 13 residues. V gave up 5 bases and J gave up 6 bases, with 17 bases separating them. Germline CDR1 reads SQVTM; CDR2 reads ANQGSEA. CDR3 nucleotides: TGCAGCGTTCTGAGAGGAGCAAGGAGCGAGCAGTACTTC. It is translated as CSVLRGARSEQYF.

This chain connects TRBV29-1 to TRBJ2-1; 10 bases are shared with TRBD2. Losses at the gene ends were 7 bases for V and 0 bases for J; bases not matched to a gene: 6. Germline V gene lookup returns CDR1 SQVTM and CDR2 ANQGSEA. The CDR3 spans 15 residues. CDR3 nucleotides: TGCAGCGATCTCCTAGCGGGAGTCTCCTACAATGAGCAGTTCTTC. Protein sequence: CSDLLAGVSYNEQFF.

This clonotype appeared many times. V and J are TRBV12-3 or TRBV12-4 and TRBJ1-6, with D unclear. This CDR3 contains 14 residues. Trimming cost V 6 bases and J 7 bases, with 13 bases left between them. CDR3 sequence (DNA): TGTGCCAGCAGCACCCGGGCAGGCAATTCACCCCTCCACTTT. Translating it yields CASSTRAGNSPLHF.